The clone carrying this T cell receptor (beta chain) has just one count. What it binds is unknown. Sequencing used immunoSEQ multiplex PCR; TCRdb keeps in-frame clones, though not all of them. The sample carries 950,000 to 1,100,000 clones, about 70% recorded once. The donors, all of them Caucasian adults, lived in Nashville, Tennessee. Deletions cut 4 bases from V and 7 bases from J, with 13 bases between. Germline V CDR1 and CDR2: MGHRA, YSYEKL. This CDR3 region has 13 residues. This specimen comes from a study of shared clonotypes between healthy human individuals. Study-wide results and limits: Non-shared clonotypes had lower generation probabilities than those shared by all four donors. Naive subsets typically showed greater estimated richness than memory subsets.

The sequenced sample was memory CD4+ T cells sorted from blood. As for subset: CD45RA-negative fraction. The receptor was isolated from a man between 18 and 35 years old in good health. The chain links TRBV4-1 to TRBJ1-2; D is unclear. CDR3 residues: CASSRAGRTGYTF. For the CDR3, the DNA is TGCGCCAGCAGCCGGGCAGGACGAACTGGCTACACCTTC.